This T cell receptor beta chain was sequenced for a study of identical twins. Each CDR3 protein gets one entry after TCRdb re-called the 5' RACE reads with MiXCR. This table holds around 680,000 distinct CDR3 sequences, approximately 9% found once. CDR1 SGDLS and CDR2 YYNGEE come from the germline V gene. The CDR3 has 15 amino acids. Trimming removed 4 bases from V and 0 bases from J; junction bases left unmatched: 4. These same records also appear under a second study, on yellow fever vaccine responses in identical twins.

V usage is TRBV9 and J usage is TRBJ2-3; 8 bases map to TRBD2. The sequence was obtained from a woman between 18 and 29 years old in good health. The sample consisted of PBMCs. The CDR3, as DNA: TGTGCCAGCAGCTACGGGGGGGAAAGCACAGATACGCAGTATTTT. Its protein is CASSYGGESTDTQYF.